The entry below describes one TCR beta chain. Its specificity is not known. This entry is derived from a study of shared clonotypes between healthy human individuals. Study background: Every donor yielded three CD4 naive, three CD4 memory, two CD8 naive and one CD8 memory plate.

The CDR3 consists of 17 residues. Sequencing used immunoSEQ multiplex PCR; TCRdb keeps in-frame clones, though not all of them. The sample has about 2 million clones; about 95% are singletons. Study outcomes and limitations: Compared with memory subsets, naive subsets generally had larger estimated richness. Few donors limited the genetic and exposure-history diversity represented.

Naivety among CD8 cells was defined by CD45RO negativity and positive CCR7 selection, thereby excluding terminally differentiated effector memory CD45RA+ cells. All of the donors resided in Nashville, Tennessee, and each was a Caucasian adult. This TCR was recovered from a man between 18 and 35 years old in good health. The material sequenced was naive CD8+ T cells sorted from blood. The chain carries TRBV21-1 and TRBJ2-2; the listed D gene, TRBD2, was not tested against the DNA. TRBV21-1 is marked as a pseudogene. CDR3 residues: CASSKPEGRRKTGELFF. The CDR3 DNA reads TGTGCCAGCAGCAAACCCGAGGGGAGGAGGAAAACCGGGGAGCTGTTTTTT.